Following are 9 T cell receptor beta chains from one sample sequenced in a study of beta chain features in type 1 diabetes. Study-wide points: Moderate yet significant TCRB CDR3 shortening was seen in Type 1 diabetes patients in all four CD4+ subsets.

Their target antigens are unknown. The whole isolated RNA underwent reverse transcription, so sequencing captured expressed TCRB transcripts. Data came from immunoSEQ multiplex PCR; TCRdb stores just in-frame clones and leaves some out. In the table there are around 16,000 clones, around 70% of which are singletons. Sequences were obtained from stem cell memory CD4+ T cells from blood. Receptors originate from a man younger than 40 with type 1 diabetes.

The chain uses TRBV2 and TRBJ2-7; TRBD1 is a possible D gene (5 bases). From germline, CDR1 is SNHLY and CDR2 FYNNEI. The V and J ends lost 7 bases and 5 bases respectively, with 18 bases between them. The CDR3 loop spans 14 amino acids. CDR3: CASKSRREAHEQYF. CDR3 coding DNA: TGTGCCAGCAAAAGTCGCAGGGAAGCTCACGAGCAGTACTTC.

The chain has TRBV6-5 and TRBJ2-3, with a weak D call TRBD2 (6 bases). Germline V gene data show CDR1 as MNHEY and CDR2 as SVGAGI. This CDR3 spans 13 amino acids. V lost 6 bases and J lost 6, with 13 bases in between. DNA of the CDR3: TGTGCCAGCAGCCAGCGGGTTCGCGATACGCAGTATTTT. It translates to CASSQRVRDTQYF.

J is TRBJ2-3 and V is TRBV29-1, with D maybe TRBD1 (6 bases). V lost 6 bases and J 1 base, leaving 11 bases between the germline ends. CDR1 and CDR2 from the germline V gene are SQVTM and ANQGSEA. The CDR3 runs 13 residues. CDR3 nucleotides: TGCAGCGTAACAGGGTATGGCACAGATACGCAGTATTTT. It encodes CSVTGYGTDTQYF.

This sequence joins TRBV7-2 and TRBJ2-4; 13 bases are shared with TRBD2. The V gene end was trimmed by 1 base and the J gene end by 0 bases; junction bases not matched to a gene: 6. The CDR3 is made up of 19 amino acids. Germline V gene data show CDR1 as SGHTA and CDR2 as FQGNSA. DNA for the CDR3: TGTGCCAGCAGCTTAGGGGGGACTAGCGGGGTTATAGCCAAAAACATTCAGTACTTC. It yields the protein CASSLGGTSGVIAKNIQYF.

This chain connects TRBV2 to TRBJ2-2; maybe TRBD1 (6 bases). The CDR3 spans 14 residues. From germline, CDR1 is SNHLY and CDR2 FYNNEI. The V and J ends lost 4 bases and 0 bases respectively, with 6 bases between them. CDR3 sequence reads: CASSGTANTGELFF. Here the CDR3 DNA reads TGTGCCAGCAGTGGGACAGCGAACACCGGGGAGCTGTTTTTT. The variable domain in full, completed from reference TRBV2 and TRBJ2-2, reads EPEVTQTPSHQVTQMGQEVILRCVPISNHLYFYWYRQILGQKVEFLVSFYNNEISEKSEIFDDQFSVERPDGSNFTLKIRSTKLEDSAMYFCASSGTANTGELFFGEGSRLTVL.

This clone was seen a handful of times. The chain joins TRBV14 to TRBJ1-1; TRBD1 agrees at 7 bases. The CDR3 spans 13 residues. The germline gives CDR1 SGHDN, CDR2 FVKESK. V lost 6 bases and J lost 5; bases outside the gene matches: 6. For the CDR3, the DNA is TGTGCCAGCAGTATCAGGGGGGATACTGAAGCTTTCTTT. It specifies CASSIRGDTEAFF. The full variable domain, rest sourced from reference TRBV14 and TRBJ1-1, is EAGVTQFPSHSVIEKGQTVTLRCDPISGHDNLYWYRRVMGKEIKFLLHFVKESKQDESGMPNNRFLAERTGGTYSTLKVQPAELEDSGVYFCASSIRGDTEAFFGQGTRLTVV.

The V gene is TRBV7-2, the J gene TRBJ1-4; 10 bases agree with TRBD1. V lost 4 bases to trimming and J lost 8 bases; unmatched junction nucleotides: 4. The germline V gene has CDR1 SGHTA and CDR2 FQGNSA. The CDR3 is made up of 14 amino acids. The CDR3 DNA reads TGTGCCAGCAGCTACCGGGACAGGGGCGAAAAACTGTTTTTT. Its protein product is CASSYRDRGEKLFF.

This clone was counted between two and nine times. The J gene is TRBJ1-5, the V gene TRBV29-1, with D possibly TRBD1 on 5 matching bases. The CDR3 is 13 amino acids. Germline CDR1 and CDR2: SQVTM and ANQGSEA. With 8 bases removed from V and 3 bases from J, the gap between germline ends came to 14 bases. The DNA for the CDR3 is TGCAGCTATGGGGAGGGGAACAATCAGCCCCAGCATTTT. Translating it yields CSYGEGNNQPQHF.

CDR3: CASSFGQVGYNEQFF. The CDR3 bases are TGTGCCAGTAGTTTCGGACAGGTAGGGTACAATGAGCAGTTCTTC. The chain uses TRBV19 and TRBJ2-1; 7 nucleotides agree with TRBD1. J gave up 4 bases and V 5 bases, and 8 bases lay outside the gene matches. The CDR3 consists of 15 residues. Looked up from germline, CDR1 is LNHDA and CDR2 is SQIVND (reference sequence).